The 25 T cell receptor beta chains below come from one sample, sequenced in a study of blood T cell repertoires in COVID-19. The data were produced by immunoSEQ multiplex PCR, yet TCRdb's version contains in-frame clones alone and is incomplete. The table shows some 120,000 clones, with around four fifths occurring only once. The specimen sequenced was peripheral blood. These receptors were taken from a man aged 25-40 years with acute or convalescent COVID-19.

The rearrangement uses TRBV3-1 (or the pseudogene TRBV3-2) and TRBJ2-1; 8 nucleotides line up with TRBD1. The CDR3 totals 14 residues. Losses at the gene ends were 4 bases for V and 7 bases for J; bases not matched to a gene: 6. CDR1 is LGHDT and CDR2 is YNNKEL in the germline V gene (reference sequence). The CDR3 is CASSPTGAENEQFF. CDR3 in DNA: TGTGCCAGCAGCCCGACAGGGGCGGAGAATGAGCAGTTCTTC.

DNA for the CDR3: TGCGCCAGCAGCCCAGGACAGGGGGCCACCTACAATGAGCAGTTCTTC. This encodes CASSPGQGATYNEQFF. The rearrangement joins TRBV4-1 to TRBJ2-1, with 11 bases identical to TRBD1. CDR1 and CDR2 from the germline V gene are MGHRA and YSYEKL. The CDR3 sequence is 16 residues long. The trim removed 4 bases at V and 2 bases at J, leaving 4 bases unmatched.

The chain carries TRBV28 and TRBJ1-6, with no clear D. Germline-derived CDR1 and CDR2 are MDHEN and SYDVKM. The CDR3 length is 14 residues. V was trimmed by 4 bases and J by 6 bases, leaving 10 bases between them. The CDR3 loop is CASSSPPFNSPLHF. The CDR3, as DNA: TGTGCCAGCAGTTCCCCTCCCTTTAATTCACCCCTCCACTTT.

The CDR3 nucleotides are TGTGCCAGTAGTCCCGACAGAAACTATGGCTACACCTTC. It yields the protein CASSPDRNYGYTF. The chain joins TRBV19 to TRBJ1-2; a weak D match, TRBD1 (5 bases). CDR1 and CDR2 from the germline V gene are LNHDA and SQIVND (reference sequence). The V end was cut by 5 bases, the J end by 2 bases, with 9 bases between. CDR3 length: 13 amino acids.

The V call is TRBV7-2, the J call TRBJ2-1, with 15 bases identical to TRBD2. CDR1 and CDR2 (germline): SGHTA, FQGNSA. Germline trimming cut 4 bases from V and 0 bases from J; bases unmatched to any gene: 7. The CDR3 consists of 19 residues. The CDR3 nucleotides read TGTGCCAGCAGCTGGACTAGCGGGGGGGCCGGGCGCTCCTACAATGAGCAGTTCTTC. Translated: CASSWTSGGAGRSYNEQFF.

Only a few counts were recorded for this clone. The rearrangement joins TRBV25-1 to TRBJ2-5; D unclear. Germline V lookup: CDR1 MGHDK, CDR2 SYGVNS. Trimming cost V 8 bases and J 5 bases, with 3 bases left between them. CDR3 size: 9 residues. As DNA, the CDR3 is TGTGCCAGCGGCGAGACCCAGTACTTC. Translation gives CASGETQYF.

The chain couples TRBV5-8 to TRBJ1-2, with D hard to call. Deletions cut 2 bases from V and 7 bases from J, with 12 bases between. The CDR3 spans 13 residues. Germline CDR1 SGHTS, CDR2 YDEGEE. The CDR3 protein is CASSFSRLVGYTF. The CDR3 nucleotides are TGTGCCAGCAGCTTCTCCCGGCTAGTTGGCTACACCTTC.

The V and J genes are TRBV7-9 and TRBJ2-6; D is perhaps TRBD2 (6 bases). Germline V gives CDR1 SEHNR, CDR2 FQNEAQ (reference sequence). V was clipped by 2 bases and J by 2 bases, with 10 bases between them. The CDR3 consists of 16 residues. CDR3 nucleotide sequence: TGTGCCAGCAGCTTAAACTCGGGGGCTGGGGCCAACGTCCTGACTTTC. Translating gives CASSLNSGAGANVLTF.

This sequence joins TRBV6-5 and TRBJ2-2, with 7 bases fitting TRBD2. The CDR3 sequence is 15 residues long. The germline V gene has CDR1 MNHEY and CDR2 SVGAGI. With 5 bases clipped from V and 0 bases from J, the junction kept 3 bases outside the gene matches. The CDR3 reads CASSPGTTNTGELFF. The CDR3 nucleotides are TGTGCCAGCAGTCCCGGGACTACGAACACCGGGGAGCTGTTTTTT.

The chain carries TRBV30 and TRBJ2-7; D is perhaps TRBD1 (7 bases). V lost 0 bases, J lost 3 bases, and 15 bases lay in between. Germline V gene lookup returns CDR1 GTSNPN and CDR2 SVGIG (reference sequence). The CDR3 is 15 amino acids. The CDR3 sequence is CAWSVGGRGVYEQYF. The CDR3 DNA is TGTGCCTGGAGTGTGGGTGGCAGGGGGGTCTACGAGCAGTACTTC.

This clone was picked up a small number of times. This chain links TRBV5-1 with TRBJ2-7; 11 bases map to TRBD1. The CDR3 totals 16 residues. The V segment lost 0 bases and the J segment 2 bases; nucleotides outside the gene matches: 4. Germline CDR1 is SGHRS and CDR2 is YFSETQ. The CDR3 reads CASSLAGQGATYEQYF. The CDR3 DNA follows: TGCGCCAGCAGCTTGGCAGGACAGGGGGCAACCTACGAGCAGTACTTC. The entire variable domain, with the rest obtained from reference TRBV5-1 and TRBJ2-7, is as follows: KAGVTQTPRYLIKTRGQQVTLSCSPISGHRSVSWYQQTPGQGLQFLFEYFSETQRNKGNFPGRFSGRQFSNSRSEMNVSTLELGDSALYLCASSLAGQGATYEQYFGPGTRLTVT.

There are a few counts of this clone. This chain links TRBV5-5 with TRBJ2-1, with TRBD2 identical over 8 bases. V shed 3 bases and J 7 bases; nucleotides not matched to a gene: 9. CDR3 length: 15 residues. In germline, CDR1 is SGHKS, CDR2 YYEKEE (reference sequence). CDR3 residues: CASSSGAGGWNEQFF. In DNA, the CDR3 is TGTGCCAGCAGCTCGGGGGCGGGAGGCTGGAATGAGCAGTTCTTC.

V gene TRBV7-8 combines with J gene TRBJ2-5; TRBD2 matches 8 bases. Trimming took 8 bases from V and 5 from J; bases not matched to a gene: 13. The CDR3 is 15 amino acids. Germline V gene lookup returns CDR1 SGHVS and CDR2 FQNEAQ. This CDR3 is CASSLGGTRTETQYF. The CDR3 bases are TGTGCCAGCTCCCTAGGGGGGACTAGGACTGAGACCCAGTACTTC. The variable domain in full, with the rest retrieved from reference TRBV7-8 and TRBJ2-5, is GAGVSQSPRYKVAKRGQDVALRCDPISGHVSLFWYQQALGQGPEFLTYFQNEAQLDKSGLPSDRFFAERPEGSVSTLKIQRTQQEDSAVYLCASSLGGTRTETQYFGPGTRLLVL.

This clone is a singleton in its sample. For the CDR3, the DNA is TGTGCCAGCAAGAAAACCCGGGATGAAAAACTGTTTTTT. Protein sequence: CASKKTRDEKLFF. The chain employs TRBV2 and TRBJ1-4; the D is unclear. CDR1 and CDR2 from the germline V gene are SNHLY and FYNNEI. This CDR3 comprises 13 residues. V lost 7 bases, J lost 6 bases, and 12 bases lay in between.

The gene calls are TRBV3-1 (or the pseudogene TRBV3-2) and TRBJ1-5; tentative D call: TRBD1 (5 bases). Germline CDR1 reads LGHDT; CDR2 reads YNNKEL (reference sequence). The CDR3 runs 17 residues. Trimming pared 0 bases from V and 1 base from J, leaving 13 bases between. The CDR3 region is CASSQDLRTTSNQPQHF. CDR3 nucleotide sequence: TGTGCCAGCAGCCAAGATTTACGGACAACCAGCAATCAGCCCCAGCATTTT.

V and J are TRBV6-5 and TRBJ2-7, with TRBD1 identical over 11 bases. CDR3 length equals 14 residues. In germline, CDR1 is MNHEY, CDR2 SVGAGI. The V segment lost 6 bases and the J segment 2 bases; nucleotides outside the gene matches: 3. The CDR3 loop reads CASRAGQGAYEQYV. The CDR3, as DNA: TGTGCCAGCAGGGCGGGACAGGGGGCCTACGAGCAGTACGTC.

This clone was counted a few times. A junction end diverges from the germline sequence, so it may reflect a read error. The rearrangement uses TRBV7-7 and TRBJ2-5; maybe TRBD1 (6 bases). This CDR3 has 16 residues. CDR1 SSHAT and CDR2 FNYEAQ come from the germline V gene (reference sequence). The CDR3 sequence is CASSSGRTVNRETQYF. In DNA, the CDR3 is TGTGCTAGCAGCTCCGGCCGGACAGTTAACCGGGAGACCCAGTACTTC.

This clone was recorded only once. The V and J genes are TRBV6-5 and TRBJ1-2; 9 bases line up with TRBD1. CDR1 MNHEY and CDR2 SVGAGI come from the germline V gene. The CDR3 consists of 14 residues. Losses at the gene ends were 2 bases for V and 6 bases for J; bases not matched to a gene: 4. The CDR3 bases are TGTGCCAGCAGTTACCCAGGACAGGGGAATGGCTACACCTTC. This codes for CASSYPGQGNGYTF.

The chain carries TRBV5-1 and TRBJ1-5; D is undetermined. The CDR3 has 14 amino acids. V dropped 0 bases and J dropped 2 bases, with 6 bases sitting between them. Per the germline V gene, CDR1 is SGHRS and CDR2 is YFSETQ. CDR3 bases: TGCGCCAGCAGCTTGGCCGGTGGCAATCAGCCCCAGCATTTT. Translated, it gives CASSLAGGNQPQHF.

This clone was found a few times. The chain employs TRBV5-1 and TRBJ2-7, with D tentatively TRBD1 (6 bases). There are 16 residues in the CDR3. V lost 4 bases to trimming and J lost 2 bases, with 19 bases between them. In germline, CDR1 is SGHRS, CDR2 YFSETQ. CDR3 in amino acids: CASSPGETAPPYEQYF. The CDR3 region has the DNA TGCGCCAGCAGCCCAGGGGAAACCGCCCCCCCCTACGAGCAGTACTTC.

V is TRBV19 and J is TRBJ1-1; the D gene is possibly TRBD1 (5 bases). Germline V gene data show CDR1 as LNHDA and CDR2 as SQIVND (reference sequence). CDR3 size: 14 residues. Trimming left V 7 bases short and J 3 bases short, with 15 bases between. CDR3 coding DNA: TGTGCCAGTATGGAGATCCTGACAGACACTGAAGCTTTCTTT. Protein sequence: CASMEILTDTEAFF. Drawing the rest from reference TRBV19 and TRBJ1-1, the complete variable domain is DGGITQSPKYLFRKEGQNVTLSCEQNLNHDAMYWYRQDPGQGLRLIYYSQIVNDFQKGDIAEGYSVSREKKESFPLTVTSAQKNPTAFYLCASMEILTDTEAFFGQGTRLTVV.

The chain employs TRBV3-1 (or the pseudogene TRBV3-2) and TRBJ1-2; 7 bases map to TRBD1. The CDR3 spans 14 residues. CDR1 LGHDT and CDR2 YNNKEL come from the germline V gene (reference sequence). Germline trimming cut 1 base from V and 6 bases from J; bases unmatched to any gene: 5. The DNA for the CDR3 is TGTGCCAGCAGCCAAGGGACAGGTCTGGATGGCTACACCTTC. This encodes CASSQGTGLDGYTF.

V usage is TRBV9 and J usage is TRBJ1-2; TRBD1 matches 7 bases. Germline V lookup: CDR1 SGDLS, CDR2 YYNGEE. The CDR3 totals 13 residues. J was trimmed by 3 bases and V by 3 bases; bases with no gene match: 2. The chain's CDR3 is CASSDDRDYGYTF. The DNA of the CDR3 is TGTGCCAGCAGCGACGACAGGGACTATGGCTACACCTTC.

J is TRBJ1-2 and V is TRBV10-3; TRBD1 matches at 9 bases. The germline V gene has CDR1 ENHRY and CDR2 SYGVKD. The CDR3 has 14 amino acids. The V segment lost 7 bases and the J segment 2 bases; nucleotides outside the gene matches: 5. CDR3 protein: CAINPQGANYGYTF. The CDR3 DNA follows: TGTGCCATCAACCCACAGGGGGCGAACTATGGCTACACCTTC.

This chain connects TRBV11-3 to TRBJ2-7; D is perhaps TRBD2 (5 bases). This CDR3 is built from 15 residues. Trimming removed 2 bases from V and 6 bases from J, with 17 bases in between. The V gene's germline CDR1 is SGHNT and CDR2 YENEEA. The CDR3 DNA follows: TGTGCCAGCAGCTTAAGTGGGAGCCGTCACCCCGAGCAGTACGTC. Its protein product is CASSLSGSRHPEQYV.